Following are 3 T cell receptor beta chains from one sample sequenced in a study of blood T cell repertoires in COVID-19 (dated by TCRdb to the early 2020s). The library was made by the immunoSEQ multiplex PCR assay. TCRdb carries this immuneACCESS record with in-frame sequences only. Its versions omit some clonotypes, under half of them owing to an unresolved V gene in the studies checked, with the rest unexplained. Here the sample has some 100,000 clones; approximately 87% occur a single time. Roughly 12% of the sample rests with the top ten. The specimen sequenced was peripheral blood. The receptors come from a woman in her 30s with acute or convalescent COVID-19.

This clone was detected only a few times. The V call is TRBV5-1, the J call TRBJ1-4; possibly TRBD1 for D (6 bases). CDR1 is SGHRS and CDR2 is YFSETQ in the germline V gene. The germline V and J ends were trimmed by 0 bases and 6 bases, with 12 bases remaining between them. The CDR3 is made up of 15 amino acids. DNA of the CDR3: TGCGCCAGCAGCTTGGTATTTGGGGGCGATGAAAAACTGTTTTTT. As protein: CASSLVFGGDEKLFF.

The rearrangement uses TRBV18 and TRBJ2-1; the match to TRBD2 covers 13 bases. This CDR3 has 15 residues. Germline V gene sequence: CDR1 KGHSH, CDR2 LQKENI. J gave up 10 bases and V 6 bases, and 9 bases lay outside the gene matches. The CDR3 loop is CASSPGTSGVLEQFF. The CDR3 DNA sequence: TGTGCCAGCTCGCCCGGGACTAGCGGGGTCTTAGAGCAGTTCTTC.

The CDR3 protein is CASILNRGVLTDTQYF. CDR3 coding DNA: TGTGCCAGCATCCTTAATAGGGGCGTCCTCACAGATACGCAGTATTTT. V gene TRBV7-9 combines with J gene TRBJ2-3; weak D call: TRBD1 (5 bases). The ends were cut back, 7 bases at V and 2 bases at J, with 19 bases in the middle. Germline V lookup: CDR1 SEHNR, CDR2 FQNEAQ (reference sequence). The CDR3 extends over 16 amino acids.